The 19 T cell receptor beta chains listed next were all sequenced from one sample in a study of shared clonotypes between healthy human individuals. Produced via immunoSEQ multiplex PCR; TCRdb's table is partial and in-frame only. Altogether 2 million to 2.5 million clones are present, 90% to 95% being singletons, with the ten largest covering 0.1% to 0.15%. The sample consisted of naive CD4+ T cells sorted from blood. The subset: CD45RA+ positively selected. These receptors were taken from a man between 18 and 35 years old in good health.

The rearrangement links TRBV2 to TRBJ2-1; D not resolved. The CDR3 is 14 amino acids. The V end was cut by 6 bases, the J end by 5 bases, with 14 bases between. Germline V gene lookup returns CDR1 SNHLY and CDR2 FYNNEI. In DNA form, the CDR3 reads TGTGCCAGCAGGCTGGGGTTATCCGACAATGAGCAGTTCTTC. Its protein product is CASRLGLSDNEQFF.

The chain carries TRBV10-3 and TRBJ2-7, with TRBD1 as a possible D gene (6 bases). From germline, CDR1 is ENHRY and CDR2 SYGVKD. V was cut by 8 bases and J by 6 bases, with 26 bases left in between. There are 16 residues in the CDR3. CDR3 nucleotide sequence: TGTGCCATCGCTCGGGCAGGGGCGACGCATCCGGGCGAGCAGTACTTC. Its protein is CAIARAGATHPGEQYF.

This clone was counted once. This chain links TRBV7-3 with TRBJ2-7; perhaps D is TRBD1 or TRBD2 (5 bases each). The V gene lost 5 bases and the J gene lost 5 bases, with 22 bases spanning the gap. The CDR3 has 16 amino acids. The germline V gene encodes CDR1 SGHTA and CDR2 FQGTGA. The CDR3 loop is CASSLRGGVKGNEQYF. DNA of the CDR3: TGTGCCAGCAGCCTGAGGGGCGGCGTTAAGGGAAACGAGCAGTACTTC.

The chain employs TRBV9 and TRBJ1-1; D is unresolved. Germline CDR1 is SGDLS and CDR2 is YYNGEE. V was pared by 4 bases and J by 1 base, with 11 bases between. The length of the CDR3 is 14 residues. This chain's CDR3 is CASSIVAGNTEAFF. The CDR3 bases are TGTGCCAGCAGCATAGTTGCAGGGAACACTGAAGCTTTCTTT.

This chain joins TRBV2 and TRBJ2-2; tentatively, D is TRBD1 (6 bases). Germline V gene sequence: CDR1 SNHLY, CDR2 FYNNEI. The CDR3 is made up of 15 amino acids. V lost 4 bases to trimming and J lost 1 base, with 10 bases between them. CDR3 amino acids: CASSADRRNTGELFF. The CDR3 nucleotides read TGTGCCAGCAGTGCCGACAGGCGGAACACCGGGGAGCTGTTTTTT.

This clone was observed a few times. The chain is built from TRBV19 and TRBJ2-3; 8 bases are shared with TRBD2. Looked up from germline, CDR1 is LNHDA and CDR2 is SQIVND (reference sequence). This CDR3 has 15 residues. Germline trimming cut 7 bases from V and 3 bases from J; bases unmatched to any gene: 9. In DNA, the CDR3 is TGTGCCAGTACGGGTCTTGAGCGGGGGACAGATACGCAGTATTTT. It codes for CASTGLERGTDTQYF.

This clone was detected only once. The chain employs TRBV25-1 and TRBJ1-1; 7 positions agree with TRBD1. The V segment lost 8 bases and the J segment 7 bases; nucleotides outside the gene matches: 16. This CDR3 has 15 amino acids. Germline lookup yields CDR1 MGHDK and CDR2 SYGVNS. CDR3 loop: CASQGTGDAIREAFF. The DNA for the CDR3 is TGTGCCAGCCAAGGTACAGGGGACGCGATCCGTGAAGCTTTCTTT.

The J gene is TRBJ2-3, the V gene TRBV18; D is uncertain. V was cut by 4 bases and J by 1 base, with 6 bases left in between. The germline gives CDR1 KGHSH, CDR2 LQKENI. The CDR3 runs 13 residues. CDR3 bases: TGTGCCAGCTCACTTCCAGGCACAGATACGCAGTATTTT. As protein: CASSLPGTDTQYF.

The chain combines TRBV4-1 with TRBJ2-2; 7 bases align to TRBD1. This CDR3 has 16 amino acids. Looked up from germline, CDR1 is MGHRA and CDR2 is YSYEKL. After removal of 3 bases from V and 5 bases from J, the junction contained 9 bases not matched to a gene. CDR3 loop: CASSQEQGFRTGELFF. The CDR3 coding sequence is TGCGCCAGCAGCCAGGAACAGGGGTTTCGTACCGGGGAGCTGTTTTTT.

The chain uses TRBV10-3 and TRBJ2-5; 9 bases match TRBD1. Germline V gene sequence: CDR1 ENHRY, CDR2 SYGVKD. The V segment lost 4 bases and the J segment 2 bases; nucleotides outside the gene matches: 2. The length of the CDR3 is 14 residues. The chain's CDR3 is CAISAGTGQETQYF. In DNA form, the CDR3 reads TGTGCCATCAGTGCCGGGACAGGGCAAGAGACCCAGTACTTC.

The J gene is TRBJ2-2, the V gene TRBV14; D possibly corresponds to TRBD1 (5 bases). The CDR3 covers 16 residues. Germline V gives CDR1 SGHDN, CDR2 FVKESK. Between the trimmed V and J ends, which lost 3 bases and 1 base, there was a span of 12 bases. CDR3 protein: CASSQTEGRNTGELFF. The CDR3 coding sequence is TGTGCCAGCAGCCAGACAGAAGGACGGAACACCGGGGAGCTGTTTTTT.

The chain joins TRBV18 to TRBJ1-1; D is possibly TRBD1 (5 bases). Germline V gene sequence: CDR1 KGHSH, CDR2 LQKENI. The CDR3 has 16 amino acids. V lost 6 bases to trimming and J lost 2 bases, with 19 bases between them. CDR3 nucleotide sequence: TGTGCCAGCTCCCGTCAACCGGGGCCATTAAACACTGAAGCTTTCTTT. Amino acid sequence: CASSRQPGPLNTEAFF.

The chain is built from TRBV2 and TRBJ2-5, with unresolved D. Germline V CDR1 and CDR2: SNHLY, FYNNEI. Trimming took off 8 bases at V and 2 bases at J, with 15 bases between the two ends. CDR3 size: 14 residues. The CDR3 region has the DNA TGTGCCAGCCGAAAGAGCACTTCTCAAGAGACCCAGTACTTC. Residues: CASRKSTSQETQYF.

This chain links TRBV5-6 with TRBJ2-1; D perhaps matches TRBD1 (6 bases). This CDR3 contains 17 residues. Germline loops: CDR1 SGHDT, CDR2 YYEEEE. The ends were cut back, 3 bases at V and 2 bases at J, with 18 bases in the middle. For the CDR3, the DNA is TGTGCCAGCAGCTCCACCCCTGGTTGGGGGCCCTACAATGAGCAGTTCTTC. Translated, it gives CASSSTPGWGPYNEQFF.

V usage is TRBV28 and J usage is TRBJ2-5; 9 bases agree with TRBD1. This CDR3 contains 14 residues. Trimming at V came to 1 base and at J to 7 bases, leaving 4 bases not matched to a gene. From germline, CDR1 is MDHEN and CDR2 SYDVKM. The CDR3 sequence: CASSLLGQGGTQYF. The CDR3 coding sequence is TGTGCCAGCAGTTTATTGGGACAGGGTGGGACCCAGTACTTC.

CDR3 protein: CASSLIQAGNYGYTF. The CDR3 region has the DNA TGTGCCAGCAGCTTAATCCAGGCCGGCAACTATGGCTACACCTTC. This chain connects TRBV7-2 to TRBJ1-2; no definite D call. The V end was cut by 2 bases, the J end by 2 bases, with 12 bases between. CDR1 and CDR2 (germline): SGHTA, FQGNSA. The CDR3 sequence is 15 residues long. Variable domain in full (rest from reference TRBV7-2 and TRBJ1-2): GAGVSQSPSNKVTEKGKDVELRCDPISGHTALYWYRQSLGQGLEFLIYFQGNSAPDKSGLPSDRFSAERTGGSVSTLTIQRTQQEDSAVYLCASSLIQAGNYGYTFGSGTRLTVV.

The V and J genes are TRBV5-3 and TRBJ2-2; 7 positions agree with TRBD1. TRBV5-3 is an ORF; its function is uncertain. CDR3 length equals 15 residues. For the CDR3, the DNA is TGTCCGCGTCCACAGGGGCGACAGCGCACCGGGGAGCTGTTTTTT. It encodes CPRPQGRQRTGELFF.

In this sample, this clone turned up many times. The same CDR3 arises from other DNA sequences in this sample as well. The J gene is TRBJ2-3, the V gene TRBV29-1; TRBD1 aligns across 8 bases. The trim removed 6 bases at V and 0 bases at J, leaving 5 bases unmatched. The CDR3 spans 14 residues. The germline V gene encodes CDR1 SQVTM and CDR2 ANQGSEA. The CDR3 region is CSVRTGSSTDTQYF. CDR3 DNA sequence: TGCAGCGTCCGGACAGGGTCTAGCACAGATACGCAGTATTTT.

The chain employs TRBV6-1 and TRBJ1-5, with no clear D. This CDR3 comprises 15 residues. The germline V and J ends were trimmed by 1 base and 2 bases, with 9 bases remaining between them. The germline CDR1 and CDR2 sequences are MNHNS and SASEGT. CDR3 sequence (DNA): TGTGCCAGCAGTGAAGGACATACGGGCAATCAGCCCCAGCATTTT. Amino acids: CASSEGHTGNQPQHF.